The rows below give T cell receptor beta chains drawn from one sample of a study of cytomegalovirus exposure and HLA in healthy donors. Only in-frame clones appear in the TCRdb table, and some are missing; sequencing was by immunoSEQ multiplex PCR. The data contain a few hundred thousand clones, over 80% of them singletons. Sequenced input: PBMCs. Every receptor here comes from a young woman in good health and CMV-seropositive. Both conserved end residues are part of each CDR3. D genes are given only for firm matches. Clone size appears in some rows only: once, few, many, or a class for an expanded clone.

TRBJ1-1 TRBD1 TRBV9 - CASSYGTGNTEAFF TGTGCCAGCAGCTACGGGACAGGGAACACTGAAGCTTTCTTT
TRBJ1-1 - TRBV5-6 - CASSFSYGTEAFF TGTGCCAGCAGCTTTTCTTACGGGACTGAAGCTTTCTTT
TRBJ1-2 - TRBV2 many CASGTGLFGYTF TGTGCCAGCGGGACGGGATTATTTGGCTACACCTTC
TRBJ2-7 - TRBV28 - CASSFYLGGSSYEQYF TGTGCCAGCAGTTTTTATCTCGGGGGCAGCTCCTACGAGCAGTACTTC
TRBJ2-1 - TRBV19 - CASSISSDGLYNEQFF TGTGCCAGTAGTATAAGTTCAGATGGACTCTACAATGAGCAGTTCTTC
TRBJ2-5 TRBD1 TRBV9 - CASSVQGAGRETQYF TGTGCCAGCAGCGTTCAGGGGGCAGGAAGAGAGACCCAGTACTTC
TRBJ1-1 TRBD1 TRBV19 - CASTAGTVNTEAFF TGTGCCAGTACCGCCGGGACAGTGAACACTGAAGCTTTCTTT
TRBJ2-5 - TRBV6-5 - CASSLRYAGSGETQYF TGTGCCAGCAGTTTACGGTATGCCGGGAGCGGTGAGACCCAGTACTTC
TRBJ2-1 TRBD2 TRBV4-2 - CASSQDRGSTTYNEQFF TGTGCCAGCAGCCAAGACCGCGGGAGTACCACCTACAATGAGCAGTTCTTC
TRBJ1-2 - TRBV29-1 - CSVKTSPFYGYTF TGCAGCGTTAAGACAAGTCCTTTCTATGGCTACACCTTC
TRBJ2-1 - TRBV7-6 - CASSLTVGNEQFF TGTGCCAGCAGCTTAACTGTGGGGAATGAGCAGTTCTTC
TRBJ1-2 TRBD1 TRBV27 - CATAGQHNYGYTF TGTGCCACGGCGGGACAGCATAACTATGGCTACACCTTC
TRBJ2-7 TRBD1 TRBV6-1 - CASSGQGSNYEQYF TGTGCCAGCAGTGGACAGGGGTCGAACTACGAGCAGTACTTC
TRBJ2-7 TRBD2 TRBV7-2 - CASSFTSGSGEQYF TGTGCCAGCAGCTTTACTAGCGGGAGTGGCGAGCAGTACTTC
TRBJ2-1 TRBD2 TRBV4-3 - CASSQVGGGLDEQFF TGCGCCAGCAGCCAAGTTGGGGGGGGGTTGGATGAGCAGTTCTTC
TRBJ1-1 - TRBV30 once CAWALIRTEAFF TGTGCCTGGGCCCTAATCAGAACTGAAGCTTTCTTT
TRBJ1-1 TRBD1 TRBV18 - CASSPRRDRENTEAFF TGTGCCAGCTCACCTCGAAGGGACAGGGAGAACACTGAAGCTTTCTTT
TRBJ1-2 - TRBV10-1 - CASSANANYGYTF TGCGCCAGCAGTGCCAATGCTAACTATGGCTACACCTTC
TRBJ1-2 TRBD1 TRBV9 - CASSVVPTGAYGYTF TGTGCCAGCAGCGTAGTCCCGACAGGGGCCTATGGCTACACCTTC
TRBJ1-2 - TRBV19 - CASSLKSNYGYTF TGTGCCAGTAGTTTAAAAAGTAACTATGGCTACACCTTC
TRBJ1-2 TRBD1 TRBV5-6 - CASSLGGQPLVVTF TGTGCCAGCAGCTTGGGGGGACAGCCTCTAGTAGTCACCTTC
TRBJ2-3 - TRBV5-1 - CASSSRDQGTDTQYF TGCGCCAGCAGCTCTCGGGACCAGGGCACAGATACGCAGTATTTT
TRBJ2-3 - TRBV4-3 - CASSQGAGRSTDTQYF TGCGCCAGCAGCCAAGGAGCGGGCCGAAGCACAGATACGCAGTATTTT
TRBJ1-3 TRBD1 TRBV5-1 - CASSLRPGQGTNTIYF TGCGCCAGCAGCTTGCGGCCGGGACAGGGGACGAACACCATATATTTT
TRBJ2-7 - TRBV2 - CASSYPRVPYEQYF TGTGCCAGCAGTTACCCTAGGGTCCCCTACGAGCAGTACTTC
TRBJ2-7 TRBD1 TRBV27 - CASSYWGQGKYEQYF TGTGCCAGCAGTTATTGGGGACAGGGAAAATACGAGCAGTACTTC
TRBJ2-1 TRBD2 TRBV5-1 - CASSLSSGGNEQFF TGCGCCAGCAGCTTGTCTAGCGGGGGCAATGAGCAGTTCTTC
TRBJ2-1 TRBD2 TRBV11-1 - CASGTSGRRNEQFF TGTGCCAGCGGGACTAGCGGGAGAAGGAATGAGCAGTTCTTC
TRBJ2-5 TRBD1 TRBV5-1 - CASSAWTGSLETQYF TGCGCCAGCAGCGCATGGACAGGGAGCTTAGAGACCCAGTACTTC
TRBJ1-1 - TRBV25-1 - CASIGHRGGTEAFF TGTGCCAGCATAGGCCATCGGGGGGGCACTGAAGCTTTCTTT
TRBJ1-5 - TRBV7-9 - CASSFGQNINQPQHF TGTGCCAGCAGCTTCGGACAGAATATCAATCAGCCCCAGCATTTT
TRBJ1-2 TRBD1 TRBV7-3 - CASSSDRGDGYTF TGTGCCAGCAGCTCGGACAGGGGTGATGGCTACACCTTC
TRBJ1-3 - TRBV6-5 - CASSYSLDGGNTIYF TGTGCCAGCAGTTACTCCTTAGACGGGGGAAACACCATATATTTT
TRBJ1-2 TRBD1 TRBV9 - CASSVSGQGTNYGYTF TGTGCCAGCAGCGTCTCCGGACAGGGGACTAACTATGGCTACACCTTC
TRBJ2-7 - TRBV9 - CASSVAGGGYEQYF TGTGCCAGCAGCGTAGCCGGGGGAGGCTACGAGCAGTACTTC
TRBJ2-1 TRBD2 TRBV7-8 once CASSLSGGVVNEQFF TGTGCCAGCAGCCTCAGCGGGGGCGTGGTGAATGAGCAGTTCTTC
TRBJ1-2 TRBD1 TRBV9 - CASSTRGQPSYGYTF TGTGCCAGCAGCACAAGGGGACAGCCCAGCTATGGCTACACCTTC
TRBJ1-5 - TRBV27 - CASSPAGGSDSNQPQHF TGTGCCAGCAGTCCGGCGGGCGGTTCGGATAGCAATCAGCCCCAGCATTTT
TRBJ2-5 TRBD1 TRBV15 - CATSRDQGAETQYF TGTGCCACCAGCAGAGATCAGGGGGCAGAGACCCAGTACTTC
TRBJ2-1 - TRBV7-2 - CASSLVAGPNNEQFF TGTGCCAGCAGCTTAGTTGCGGGGCCAAACAATGAGCAGTTCTTC
TRBJ1-4 - TRBV30 - CAWRPPAGALREKLFF TGTGCCTGGAGACCCCCGGCGGGGGCGCTAAGAGAAAAACTGTTTTTT
TRBJ1-1 - TRBV14 - CASSHGPRPNTEAFF TGTGCCAGCAGCCACGGTCCGAGACCTAACACTGAAGCTTTCTTT
TRBJ1-2 - TRBV6-5 - CASSRAGAGYGYTF TGTGCCAGCAGCCGAGCGGGGGCGGGCTATGGCTACACCTTC
TRBJ1-1 - TRBV5-1 once CASSFGGMNTEAFF TGCGCCAGCAGCTTCGGTGGGATGAACACTGAAGCTTTCTTT
TRBJ1-2 - TRBV6-1 - CASLAGMDYGYTF TGTGCCAGCCTGGCGGGGATGGACTATGGCTACACCTTC
TRBJ2-1 TRBD2 TRBV7-8 - CASSLAGRDEQFF TGTGCCAGCAGCTTAGCGGGGAGGGATGAGCAGTTCTTC
TRBJ2-7 TRBD2 TRBV11-2 - CASSAGLADYEQYF TGTGCCAGCAGCGCGGGACTAGCGGACTACGAGCAGTACTTC
TRBJ2-7 - TRBV18 - CASSPTPTGEQQYF TGTGCCAGCTCACCTACCCCGACCGGGGAACAGCAGTACTTC
TRBJ2-7 TRBD1 TRBV11-3 - CASSSRQGTYEQYF TGTGCCAGCAGCTCCCGACAGGGGACCTACGAGCAGTACTTC
TRBJ2-2 TRBD2 TRBV5-1 - CASSLATSGTGELFF TGCGCCAGCAGCTTGGCGACTAGCGGCACCGGGGAGCTGTTTTTT